Shown below are 21 T cell receptor beta chains from a single sample sequenced in a study of blood T cell repertoires in COVID-19. This table comes from immunoSEQ multiplex PCR, and its TCRdb copy is limited to in-frame clones, with some not included. The repertoire holds roughly 160,000 clones, with about 90% as singletons. Input material: PBMCs or T cells enriched from blood (not recorded which). These receptors were taken from a woman between 50 and 59 years old who had recovered from COVID-19.

The chain carries TRBV27 and TRBJ1-3; the D is unclear. The CDR3 consists of 14 residues. The germline V and J ends were trimmed by 6 bases and 1 base, with 10 bases remaining between them. Germline assignment: CDR1 MNHEY and CDR2 SMNVEV (reference sequence). The CDR3 sequence: CASRVRASGNTIYF. As DNA, the CDR3 is TGTGCCAGCAGAGTCCGAGCATCTGGAAACACCATATATTTT.

V is TRBV7-9 and J is TRBJ1-1, with D perhaps matching TRBD1 (5 bases). The CDR3 length is 15 residues. The germline V and J ends were trimmed by 3 bases and 5 bases, with 16 bases remaining between them. Germline V lookup: CDR1 SEHNR, CDR2 FQNEAQ (reference sequence). CDR3 region: CASSFQGGRGTEAFF. The CDR3 bases are TGTGCCAGCAGCTTCCAGGGAGGCCGGGGGACTGAAGCTTTCTTT.

The chain employs TRBV11-3 and TRBJ2-4; TRBD2 agrees at 9 bases. CDR3 length equals 15 residues. With 5 bases clipped from V and 7 bases from J, the junction kept 9 bases outside the gene matches. From germline, CDR1 is SGHNT and CDR2 YENEEA. CDR3 sequence reads: CASSPLAGAGNIQYF. In nucleotides, the CDR3 is TGTGCCAGCAGCCCCTTAGCGGGAGCAGGGAACATTCAGTACTTC. The full variable domain, with the rest looked up from reference TRBV11-3 and TRBJ2-4, is EAGVVQSPRYKIIEKKQPVAFWCNPISGHNTLYWYLQNLGQGPELLIRYENEEAVDDSQLPKDRFSAERLKGVDSTLKIQPAELGDSAVYLCASSPLAGAGNIQYFGAGTRLSVL.

CDR3 region: CSASPTGKPNTEAFF. The DNA of the CDR3 is TGCAGTGCTAGTCCAACAGGAAAACCGAACACTGAAGCTTTCTTT. The V gene is TRBV20-1, the J gene TRBJ1-1; D is possibly TRBD1 (5 bases). This CDR3 is 15 amino acids long. CDR1 and CDR2 from the germline V gene are DFQATT and SNEGSKA (reference sequence). V was clipped by 3 bases and J by 1 base, with 15 bases between them.

The chain employs TRBV3-1 (or the pseudogene TRBV3-2) and TRBJ1-4; D remains unclear. CDR1 and CDR2 (germline): LGHDT, YNNKEL (reference sequence). The V gene lost 7 bases and the J gene lost 8 bases, with 11 bases spanning the gap. The CDR3 is 12 residues long. The CDR3 coding sequence is TGTGCCAGCACTAGAGCGGGGGAAAAACTGTTTTTT. Protein sequence: CASTRAGEKLFF.

J is TRBJ2-7 and V is TRBV4-1, with D perhaps matching TRBD2 (6 bases). CDR1 and CDR2 (germline): MGHRA, YSYEKL. This CDR3 comprises 15 residues. V was trimmed by 1 base and J by 5 bases, leaving 15 bases between them. DNA of the CDR3: TGCGCCAGCAGCCAAGGGGCTAGTAAGCGGGACGAGCAGTACTTC. This translates into CASSQGASKRDEQYF.

The chain uses TRBV5-1 and TRBJ1-1, with no clear D. This CDR3 spans 12 amino acids. Germline V lookup: CDR1 SGHRS, CDR2 YFSETQ. Trimming left V 6 bases short and J 0 bases short, with 6 bases between. This CDR3 reads CASTGMNTEAFF. The CDR3, as DNA: TGCGCCAGCACGGGGATGAACACTGAAGCTTTCTTT.

V and J are TRBV6-2 or TRBV6-3 and TRBJ1-1, with 7 nucleotides matching TRBD1. With 4 bases clipped from V and 4 bases from J, the junction kept 6 bases outside the gene matches. Germline V lookup: CDR1 MNHEY, CDR2 SVGEGT. The CDR3 loop spans 14 amino acids. DNA for the CDR3: TGTGCCAGCAGTTCGACAGGGCGGGTCACTGAAGCTTTCTTT. Amino acid sequence: CASSSTGRVTEAFF.

This chain joins TRBV19 and TRBJ1-2, with unresolved D. The V end was cut by 5 bases, the J end by 8 bases, with 15 bases between. The length of the CDR3 is 13 residues. Germline V CDR1 and CDR2: LNHDA, SQIVND (reference sequence). In nucleotides, the CDR3 is TGTGCCAGTAGTGCAAGGTCAGGTCAAGGCTACACCTTC. Its translation is CASSARSGQGYTF.

The gene calls are TRBV3-1 (or the pseudogene TRBV3-2) and TRBJ2-3; tentatively, D is TRBD1 (6 bases). The CDR3 length is 13 residues. V lost 4 bases, J lost 4 bases, and 9 bases lay in between. Germline-derived CDR1 and CDR2 are LGHDT and YNNKEL (reference sequence). The CDR3 DNA reads as TGTGCCAGCAGCCTCGGGACACCAGATACGCAGTATTTT. It is translated as CASSLGTPDTQYF.

In regard to this clone: Other nucleotide sequences in the sample specify the same CDR3. This chain links TRBV18 with TRBJ2-7; TRBD1 matches at 8 bases. The length of the CDR3 is 14 residues. The V gene's germline CDR1 is KGHSH and CDR2 LQKENI. V lost 2 bases and J lost 2; bases outside the gene matches: 2. The CDR3 loop is CASSPGTGTYEQYF. Written as DNA, the CDR3 is TGTGCCAGCTCACCAGGGACAGGTACCTACGAGCAGTACTTC.

The chain employs TRBV21-1 and TRBJ2-5; the table assigns TRBD2, which was not confirmed against the DNA. TRBV21-1 is an annotated pseudogene. The CDR3 is made up of 15 amino acids. CDR3 residues: CASSKVPRRQETQYF. The CDR3 DNA reads TGTGCCAGCAGCAAAGTCCCCCGGCGGCAAGAGACCCAGTACTTC.

The chain recombines TRBV18 with TRBJ1-4; D is unclear. The CDR3 sequence is 15 residues long. V was shortened by 3 bases and J by 6 bases, with 14 bases between the two germline ends. Germline loops: CDR1 KGHSH, CDR2 LQKENI. The CDR3 coding sequence is TGTGCCAGCTCACCTGCCCTTTCCCGGGATGAAAAACTGTTTTTT. Its translation is CASSPALSRDEKLFF.

This sequence joins TRBV5-4 and TRBJ2-2; the D gene is possibly TRBD1 (5 bases). Between the trimmed V and J ends, which lost 0 bases and 2 bases, there was a span of 11 bases. The CDR3 has 16 amino acids. Germline assignment: CDR1 SGHNT and CDR2 YYREEE (reference sequence). CDR3 protein: CASSLGRQLNTGELFF. For the CDR3, the DNA is TGTGCCAGCAGCTTGGGGCGACAGCTAAACACCGGGGAGCTGTTTTTT.

This chain links TRBV2 with TRBJ1-3, with D possibly matching TRBD1 (6 bases). The CDR3 totals 14 residues. Trimming took off 3 bases at V and 6 bases at J, with 12 bases between the two ends. Germline loops: CDR1 SNHLY, CDR2 FYNNEI. CDR3 sequence (DNA): TGTGCCAGCAGTGAGGGGGGGGCAAAAAACACCATATATTTT. Translated: CASSEGGAKNTIYF.

The V call is TRBV25-1, the J call TRBJ2-1, with 8 bases that match TRBD2. The V gene's germline CDR1 is MGHDK and CDR2 SYGVNS. The CDR3 sequence is 16 residues long. With 3 bases clipped from V and 7 bases from J, the junction kept 11 bases outside the gene matches. CDR3 nucleotides: TGTGCCAGCAGTGAGGCCGGGAGGGCCATCAAGAATGAGCAGTTCTTC. It encodes CASSEAGRAIKNEQFF.

In this sample, this clone turned up once. CDR3 residues: CASSLYRPGNTEAFF. For the CDR3, the DNA is TGCGCCAGCAGCTTGTACCGCCCAGGGAACACTGAAGCTTTCTTT. The chain uses TRBV5-1 and TRBJ1-1; D call uncertain. CDR1 is SGHRS and CDR2 is YFSETQ in the germline V gene. The CDR3 is made up of 15 amino acids. V was shortened by 1 base and J by 1 base, with 11 bases between the two germline ends.

This rearrangement joins TRBV2 to TRBJ2-3, with 7 bases that match TRBD2. The CDR3 runs to 14 residues. Germline V gene lookup returns CDR1 SNHLY and CDR2 FYNNEI. The V segment lost 10 bases and the J segment 0 bases; nucleotides outside the gene matches: 7. The CDR3 spells CANKAGLSTDTQYF. The DNA for the CDR3 is TGTGCCAACAAAGCGGGGCTTAGCACAGATACGCAGTATTTT.

This rearrangement joins TRBV5-1 to TRBJ2-1; TRBD2 is a possible D gene (6 bases). Germline CDR1 and CDR2: SGHRS and YFSETQ. This CDR3 is 15 amino acids long. Trimming pared 0 bases from V and 2 bases from J, leaving 9 bases between. As DNA, the CDR3 is TGCGCCAGCAGCTTGGTTCCGGGAGCCTACAATGAGCAGTTCTTC. Translated, it gives CASSLVPGAYNEQFF.

The chain links TRBV3-1 (or the pseudogene TRBV3-2) to TRBJ1-6; D may be TRBD1 (6 bases). The CDR3 length is 14 residues. Trimming stripped 5 bases from V and 6 bases from J, with 11 bases between. The germline V gene has CDR1 LGHDT and CDR2 YNNKEL (reference sequence). The CDR3, as DNA: TGTGCCAGCAGCTATCAAGGGGGTAATTCACCCCTCCACTTT. It translates to CASSYQGGNSPLHF.

This sequence joins TRBV6-2 or TRBV6-3 and TRBJ2-3; TRBD2 aligns across 12 bases. The germline V gene has CDR1 MNHEY and CDR2 SVGEGT. The CDR3 sequence is 18 residues long. The ends lost 4 bases at V and 6 bases at J; junction bases unmatched: 14. CDR3 region: CASSSMQGTSGRWDTQYF. Written as DNA, the CDR3 is TGTGCCAGCAGTTCTATGCAAGGGACTAGCGGGCGGTGGGATACGCAGTATTTT.